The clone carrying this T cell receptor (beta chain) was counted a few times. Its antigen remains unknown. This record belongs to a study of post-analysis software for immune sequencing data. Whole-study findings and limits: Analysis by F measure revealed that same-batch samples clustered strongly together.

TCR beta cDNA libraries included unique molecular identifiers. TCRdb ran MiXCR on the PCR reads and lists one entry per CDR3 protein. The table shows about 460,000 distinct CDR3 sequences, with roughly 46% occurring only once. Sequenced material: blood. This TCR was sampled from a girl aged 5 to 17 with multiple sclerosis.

The CDR3 spells CASSGRGFREQFF. The CDR3 DNA reads TGTGCCAGCAGTGGCAGGGGTTTTCGGGAGCAGTTCTTC. The chain is built from TRBV28 and TRBJ2-1, with a possible D match to TRBD1 (6 bases). This CDR3 is 13 amino acids long. The germline V gene encodes CDR1 MDHEN and CDR2 SYDVKM. Trimming pared 5 bases from V and 10 bases from J, leaving 15 bases between.